These 32 T cell receptor beta chains share one sample of origin, sequenced in a study of siplizumab effects on memory and regulatory T cells. Repertoires were generated with immunoSEQ multiplex PCR, while TCRdb's copy carries only in-frame clones and drops some. Of tens of thousands of clones listed, over 85% are singletons. What was sequenced was CD8+ T cells sorted from blood. These receptors were obtained from a human donor in good health.

The chain links TRBV28 to TRBJ1-5, with D tentatively TRBD1 (5 bases). This CDR3 spans 13 amino acids. The germline V gene has CDR1 MDHEN and CDR2 SYDVKM. V lost 8 bases and J 3 bases, leaving 11 bases between the germline ends. The CDR3 loop is CASVTGFNQPQHF. For the CDR3, the DNA is TGTGCCAGCGTTACAGGTTTCAATCAGCCCCAGCATTTT.

This chain uses TRBV6-1 with TRBJ1-1; D unresolved. Per the germline V gene, CDR1 is MNHNS and CDR2 is SASEGT. V was pared by 8 bases and J by 4 bases, with 5 bases between. This CDR3 has 10 residues. The CDR3 DNA follows: TGTGCCAGCGAGGGCACTGAAGCTTTCTTT. Translating it yields CASEGTEAFF.

V and J are TRBV30 and TRBJ2-1; the match to TRBD1 covers 9 bases. CDR1 is GTSNPN and CDR2 is SVGIG in the germline V gene (reference sequence). The V segment lost 5 bases and the J segment 4 bases; nucleotides outside the gene matches: 6. The CDR3 length is 14 residues. The CDR3 here is CAWAPGQGYNEQFF. The CDR3 nucleotides are TGTGCCTGGGCTCCGGGACAGGGTTACAATGAGCAGTTCTTC.

About this clone itself: One end of the junction varies from germline; a read error may be responsible. The chain is built from TRBV7-7 and TRBJ2-3; 12 bases map to TRBD2. There are 14 residues in the CDR3. Germline V gives CDR1 SSHAT, CDR2 FNYEAQ (reference sequence). CDR3 in DNA: TGTGCTAGCAGCTCGGGACTAGCGGGAGATACGCAGTATTTT. Translating gives CASSSGLAGDTQYF.

This clone appeared once. The chain links TRBV4-2 to TRBJ2-7; TRBD2 aligns across 9 bases. The CDR3 sequence is 16 residues long. Germline CDR1 and CDR2: LGHNA and YNFKEQ. The trim removed 0 bases at V and 1 base at J, leaving 4 bases unmatched. The CDR3 here is CASSQEVAGGSYEQYF. DNA of the CDR3: TGTGCCAGCAGCCAAGAGGTGGCGGGAGGGTCCTACGAGCAGTACTTC.

V is TRBV10-3 and J is TRBJ2-3, with 11 nucleotides matching TRBD2. The CDR3 consists of 15 residues. CDR1 and CDR2 (germline): ENHRY, SYGVKD. V lost 4 bases, J lost 6 bases, and 6 bases stayed unmatched. The CDR3 DNA reads TGTGCCATCAGTGCAGTAGCGGGAGGGCGGGATACGCAGTATTTT. It yields the protein CAISAVAGGRDTQYF.

The chain is built from TRBV7-9 and TRBJ2-2, with TRBD1 identical over 10 bases. Germline assignment: CDR1 SEHNR and CDR2 FQNEAQ (reference sequence). V lost 4 bases to trimming and J lost 3 bases; unmatched junction nucleotides: 5. The CDR3 has 16 amino acids. CDR3: CASSSRDRGHTGELFF. The CDR3 nucleotides read TGTGCCAGCAGCTCCCGGGACAGGGGACACACCGGGGAGCTGTTTTTT.

The chain recombines TRBV7-9 with TRBJ2-4, with 7 bases matching TRBD2. V lost 5 bases, J lost 8 bases, and 9 bases stayed unmatched. CDR1 and CDR2 from the germline V gene are SEHNR and FQNEAQ (reference sequence). The CDR3 sequence is 14 residues long. The CDR3: CASSRGVPEDIQYF. CDR3 nucleotides: TGTGCCAGCAGCCGGGGGGTACCGGAGGACATTCAGTACTTC.

The V gene is TRBV2, the J gene TRBJ1-2, with D possibly matching TRBD1 (6 bases). The germline V gene encodes CDR1 SNHLY and CDR2 FYNNEI. V was clipped by 6 bases and J by 2 bases, with 13 bases between them. The CDR3 is 14 amino acids. The CDR3 nucleotides are TGTGCCAGCAGATCGTCCGGGACAAACTATGGCTACACCTTC. This gives the protein CASRSSGTNYGYTF.

V usage is TRBV29-1 and J usage is TRBJ1-2; TRBD1 aligns across 7 bases. The V segment lost 3 bases and the J segment 4 bases; nucleotides outside the gene matches: 5. In germline, CDR1 is SQVTM, CDR2 ANQGSEA. This CDR3 comprises 13 residues. The chain's CDR3 is CSVEQGVGYGYTF. In nucleotides, the CDR3 is TGCAGCGTTGAGCAGGGGGTTGGCTATGGCTACACCTTC.

This chain links TRBV18 with TRBJ2-1; unclear D gene. Germline CDR1 is KGHSH and CDR2 is LQKENI. The V end was cut by 2 bases, the J end by 6 bases, with 8 bases between. CDR3 size: 13 residues. Here the CDR3 reads CASSPDNPNEQFF. For the CDR3, the DNA is TGTGCCAGCTCACCAGACAATCCCAATGAGCAGTTCTTC.

This clone was seen just once. The chain uses TRBV10-3 and TRBJ2-7, with D unresolved. CDR1 and CDR2 (germline): ENHRY, SYGVKD. CDR3 length equals 13 residues. Trimming cost V 5 bases and J 2 bases, with 10 bases left between them. CDR3 loop: CAISWPGAYEQYF. The CDR3 bases are TGTGCCATCAGTTGGCCAGGAGCCTACGAGCAGTACTTC.

This chain connects TRBV4-1 to TRBJ2-2; weak D call: TRBD2 (6 bases). The germline V gene has CDR1 MGHRA and CDR2 YSYEKL. Trimming removed 1 base at V and 5 bases at J, with 8 bases between. This CDR3 has 14 residues. CDR3 sequence reads: CASSQVEGTGELFF. In DNA form, the CDR3 reads TGCGCCAGCAGCCAAGTGGAGGGTACCGGGGAGCTGTTTTTT.

This rearrangement joins TRBV28 to TRBJ2-1; perhaps TRBD2 as D (6 bases). Per germline, CDR1 MDHEN and CDR2 SYDVKM. The CDR3 has 15 amino acids. Between the trimmed V and J ends, which lost 2 bases and 6 bases, there was a span of 14 bases. The CDR3 is CASSLLGGTSNEQFF. CDR3 in DNA: TGTGCCAGCAGTTTACTAGGCGGGACCAGCAATGAGCAGTTCTTC.

The chain joins TRBV28 to TRBJ2-5; 10 bases match TRBD2. The CDR3 contains 13 residues. The ends lost 5 bases at V and 4 bases at J; junction bases unmatched: 1. The germline V gene encodes CDR1 MDHEN and CDR2 SYDVKM. The CDR3, as DNA: TGTGCCAGCAGTGAGCGGGAGGGAGAGACCCAGTACTTC. As protein: CASSEREGETQYF.

The V call is TRBV5-4, the J call TRBJ1-2; 7 bases fit TRBD1. This CDR3 spans 16 amino acids. The J segment lost 4 bases and the V segment lost 3 bases, leaving 12 bases of the junction unmatched. The germline V gene encodes CDR1 SGHNT and CDR2 YYREEE (reference sequence). The CDR3 is CASSSGEGARSYGYTF. For the CDR3, the DNA is TGTGCCAGCAGCTCGGGAGAGGGGGCGCGGAGCTATGGCTACACCTTC.

V is TRBV6-5 and J is TRBJ1-2, with D maybe TRBD1 (6 bases). The CDR3 totals 15 residues. Trimming cost V 4 bases and J 5 bases, with 17 bases left between them. The germline gives CDR1 MNHEY, CDR2 SVGAGI. As DNA, the CDR3 is TGTGCCAGCAGTTCCCGGACAGAATTCCCTTATGGCTACACCTTC. Protein: CASSSRTEFPYGYTF.

The chain links TRBV5-4 to TRBJ1-4; possibly TRBD1 for D (6 bases). CDR3 length equals 14 residues. The germline gives CDR1 SGHNT, CDR2 YYREEE (reference sequence). V lost 8 bases and J lost 6, with 17 bases in between. The CDR3 DNA is TGTGCCAGTGCTGATCTGGCAGGGGATGAAAAACTGTTTTTT. It codes for CASADLAGDEKLFF.

The chain uses TRBV4-1 and TRBJ2-7, with 8 positions matching TRBD1. CDR1 MGHRA and CDR2 YSYEKL come from the germline V gene. CDR3 length: 17 residues. Germline trimming cut 4 bases from V and 4 bases from J; bases unmatched to any gene: 15. The CDR3 loop is CASSLYDPGGASYEQYF. Written as DNA, the CDR3 is TGCGCCAGCAGCCTCTACGATCCAGGGGGCGCTTCGTACGAGCAGTACTTC.

This sequence joins TRBV27 and TRBJ2-1; D is possibly TRBD2 (6 bases). Germline CDR1 reads MNHEY; CDR2 reads SMNVEV (reference sequence). This CDR3 has 15 amino acids. Trimming stripped 4 bases from V and 0 bases from J, with 10 bases between. CDR3 sequence: CASSSGDPSYNEQFF. For the CDR3, the DNA is TGTGCCAGCAGTTCGGGGGATCCCTCCTACAATGAGCAGTTCTTC.

The chain combines TRBV6-7 with TRBJ2-3; 7 bases match TRBD2. TRBV6-7 is an open reading frame, and its role is uncertain. There are 19 residues in the CDR3. Trimming at V came to 5 bases and at J to 1 base, leaving 18 bases not matched to a gene. The DNA for the CDR3 is TGTGCCAGCAGTCCAACCCCACAGTACTGGCTAGCGGGCACAGATACGCAGTATTTT. This translates into CASSPTPQYWLAGTDTQYF.

This sequence joins TRBV27 and TRBJ2-1, with D hard to call. Germline lookup yields CDR1 MNHEY and CDR2 SMNVEV (reference sequence). CDR3 size: 13 residues. Deletions cut 3 bases from V and 6 bases from J, with 9 bases between. This CDR3 reads CASSFGGVNEQFF. For the CDR3, the DNA is TGTGCCAGCAGTTTTGGTGGAGTCAATGAGCAGTTCTTC.

This chain joins TRBV5-6 and TRBJ2-1; 8 nucleotides match TRBD2. This CDR3 has 16 amino acids. Germline lookup yields CDR1 SGHDT and CDR2 YYEEEE. Trimming removed 3 bases from V and 8 bases from J; junction bases left unmatched: 13. The CDR3 bases are TGTGCCAGCAGCTCCCGGACTAGCTTCGCCGAAGATGAGCAGTTCTTC. This translates into CASSSRTSFAEDEQFF.

The V and J genes are TRBV10-3 and TRBJ2-1; D remains unclear. The V gene lost 6 bases and the J gene lost 8 bases, with 11 bases spanning the gap. Germline assignment: CDR1 ENHRY and CDR2 SYGVKD. The CDR3 loop spans 12 amino acids. The CDR3 reads CAISRSRDEQFF. DNA for the CDR3: TGTGCCATCAGCCGAAGTAGGGATGAGCAGTTCTTC.

V usage is TRBV25-1 and J usage is TRBJ2-5; D not certain. This CDR3 spans 10 amino acids. V shed 3 bases and J shed 9 bases, with 5 bases lying between them. Germline lookup yields CDR1 MGHDK and CDR2 SYGVNS. CDR3: CASSDLAQYF. The DNA for the CDR3 is TGTGCCAGCAGTGACCTGGCCCAGTACTTC. The full variable domain, rest sourced from reference TRBV25-1 and TRBJ2-5, is EADIYQTPRYLVIGTGKKITLECSQTMGHDKMYWYQQDPGMELHLIHYSYGVNSTEKGDLSSESTVSRIRTEHFPLTLESARPSHTSQYLCASSDLAQYFGPGTRLLVL.

J is TRBJ2-1 and V is TRBV5-4, with D perhaps TRBD2 (5 bases). Germline assignment: CDR1 SGHNT and CDR2 YYREEE (reference sequence). The CDR3 runs to 15 residues. The ends were cut back, 4 bases at V and 3 bases at J, with 14 bases in the middle. In DNA, the CDR3 is TGTGCCAGCAGCCTAGGTGAGGGAGTCTACAATGAGCAGTTCTTC. Protein sequence: CASSLGEGVYNEQFF.

The V and J genes are TRBV6-5 and TRBJ2-7, with TRBD1 matching 9 bases. Germline trimming cut 6 bases from V and 6 bases from J; bases unmatched to any gene: 9. The CDR3 covers 14 residues. Germline V gives CDR1 MNHEY, CDR2 SVGAGI. CDR3 sequence: CASRGPGTGIEQYF. The CDR3 DNA sequence: TGTGCCAGCAGGGGTCCCGGGACAGGGATCGAGCAGTACTTC.

The genes are TRBV19 and TRBJ1-1; D is ambiguous. V was clipped by 9 bases and J by 6 bases, with 11 bases between them. This CDR3 spans 11 amino acids. Germline lookup yields CDR1 LNHDA and CDR2 SQIVND (reference sequence). The DNA of the CDR3 is TGTGCCAGCTGGTCGGGCGCTGAAGCTTTCTTT. It encodes CASWSGAEAFF.

The chain uses TRBV2 and TRBJ2-7; 12 nucleotides line up with TRBD2. The germline V gene has CDR1 SNHLY and CDR2 FYNNEI. V lost 4 bases to trimming and J lost 3 bases; unmatched junction nucleotides: 4. This CDR3 contains 15 residues. CDR3 sequence reads: CASSGLAGASYEQYF. CDR3 DNA sequence: TGTGCCAGCAGTGGACTAGCGGGAGCTAGCTACGAGCAGTACTTC. The variable domain in full, with the rest retrieved from reference TRBV2 and TRBJ2-7, is EPEVTQTPSHQVTQMGQEVILRCVPISNHLYFYWYRQILGQKVEFLVSFYNNEISEKSEIFDDQFSVERPDGSNFTLKIRSTKLEDSAMYFCASSGLAGASYEQYFGPGTRLTVT.

The chain combines TRBV6-1 with TRBJ2-7, with D maybe TRBD2 (6 bases). This CDR3 comprises 14 residues. Germline CDR1 reads MNHNS; CDR2 reads SASEGT. With 1 base removed from V and 3 bases from J, the gap between germline ends came to 10 bases. The CDR3 spells CASSEGDLYYEQYF. CDR3 coding DNA: TGTGCCAGCAGTGAAGGGGACTTATACTACGAGCAGTACTTC.

This chain connects TRBV6-6 to TRBJ1-2; D uncertain. Trimming pared 2 bases from V and 3 bases from J, leaving 13 bases between. Germline V gene lookup returns CDR1 MNHNY and CDR2 SVGAGI (reference sequence). The CDR3 contains 15 residues. The CDR3 DNA sequence: TGTGCCAGCAGTTACAGGCCAGGCGAGGACTATGGCTACACCTTC. Its protein is CASSYRPGEDYGYTF.

The chain recombines TRBV7-9 with TRBJ2-5; no clear D gene. CDR3 length equals 13 residues. CDR1 SEHNR and CDR2 FQNEAQ come from the germline V gene (reference sequence). Trimming pared 3 bases from V and 5 bases from J, leaving 10 bases between. As DNA, the CDR3 is TGTGCCAGCAGCTTGGTTGGATCGGAGACCCAGTACTTC. This gives the protein CASSLVGSETQYF.